The source of this T cell receptor beta chain is a study of T cell responses to AZD1222 COVID-19 vaccine. Study at large: Both about-4-week and about-12-week second-dose recipients were combined. Study outcomes and limitations: Females made up more of the donors, who were largely white British, and clonal diversity may have come out too low. Unmutated variant regions are reportedly targeted by nearly half of spike-specific TCRs. Dominant at 160-218 and 743-854, vaccine-associated CD4 TCRs also spanned spike.

CDR3 size: 12 residues. Trimming left V 0 bases short and J 6 bases short, with 6 bases between. Germline-derived CDR1 and CDR2 are SGHRS and YFSETQ. Turning to this clone: Its antigen is still unknown.

Assay used: immunoSEQ multiplex PCR; TCRdb lists only in-frame clones, some missing. The sample has over 120,000 clones; 92% are singletons. The source of this sequence is an adult in good health. The sample was peripheral blood, taken on day 0 of AZD1222 vaccination. The gene calls are TRBV5-1 and TRBJ1-2; D not resolved. CDR3 sequence: CASSLVTDGYTF. Written as DNA, the CDR3 is TGCGCCAGCAGCTTGGTTACGGATGGCTACACCTTC.